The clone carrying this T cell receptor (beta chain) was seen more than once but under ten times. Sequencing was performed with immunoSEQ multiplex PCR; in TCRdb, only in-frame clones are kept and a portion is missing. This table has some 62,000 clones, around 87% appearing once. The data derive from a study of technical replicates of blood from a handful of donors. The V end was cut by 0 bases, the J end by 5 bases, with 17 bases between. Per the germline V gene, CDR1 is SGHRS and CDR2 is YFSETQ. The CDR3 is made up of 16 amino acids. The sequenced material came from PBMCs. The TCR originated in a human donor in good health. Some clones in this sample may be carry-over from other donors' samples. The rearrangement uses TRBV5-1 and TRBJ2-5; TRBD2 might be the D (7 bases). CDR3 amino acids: CASSLALGGAMETQYF. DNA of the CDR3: TGCGCCAGCAGCTTGGCACTGGGGGGGGCGATGGAGACCCAGTACTTC.